This T cell receptor (beta chain) was found in a study of blood T cell repertoires in COVID-19. Sequencing used immunoSEQ multiplex PCR; TCRdb keeps in-frame clones, though not all of them. The sample has 300,000 to 350,000 clones; more than 80% are singletons. Germline CDR1 is SNHLY and CDR2 is FYNNEI. CDR3 length: 15 amino acids. V trimming: 5 bases; J trimming: 0 bases; junction bases outside the gene matches: 3. The specimen was peripheral blood. The source of this sequence is a woman in her thirties with COVID-19, enrolled during active disease. The V gene is TRBV2, the J gene TRBJ1-5; 8 bases fit TRBD1. The CDR3 sequence is CASSRQGSSNQPQHF. In nucleotides, the CDR3 is TGTGCCAGCAGTCGACAGGGGTCTAGCAATCAGCCCCAGCATTTT.